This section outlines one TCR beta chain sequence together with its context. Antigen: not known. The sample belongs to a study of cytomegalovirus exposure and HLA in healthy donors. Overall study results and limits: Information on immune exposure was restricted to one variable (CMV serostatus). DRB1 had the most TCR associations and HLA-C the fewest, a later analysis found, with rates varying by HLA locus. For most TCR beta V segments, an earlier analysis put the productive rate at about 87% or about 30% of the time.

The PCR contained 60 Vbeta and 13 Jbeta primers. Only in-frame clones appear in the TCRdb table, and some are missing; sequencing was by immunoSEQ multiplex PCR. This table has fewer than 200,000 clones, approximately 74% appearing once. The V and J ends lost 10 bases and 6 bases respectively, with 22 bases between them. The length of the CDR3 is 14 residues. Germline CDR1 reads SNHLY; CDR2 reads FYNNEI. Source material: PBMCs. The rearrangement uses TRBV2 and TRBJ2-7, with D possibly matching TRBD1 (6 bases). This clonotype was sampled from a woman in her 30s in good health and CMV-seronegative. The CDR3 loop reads CAIVGEEGVGEQYF. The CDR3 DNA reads TGTGCCATAGTAGGGGAAGAGGGGGTTGGCGAGCAGTACTTC.